This passage covers 31 T cell receptor beta chains from one sample sequenced in a study of identical twins. TCRdb processed the 5' RACE reads anew with MiXCR; each CDR3 protein has one entry. The sample carries over 600,000 distinct CDR3 sequences, approximately 22% recorded once. The sample also formed part of further work on T cells expressing NK-cell markers.

The source material was PBMCs. The source is a woman aged 18 to 35 in good health.

This clonotype came up a few times. The chain has TRBV5-8 and TRBJ1-6, with D unclear. This CDR3 contains 14 residues. V lost 4 bases and J 9 bases, leaving 14 bases between the germline ends. Per germline, CDR1 SGHTS and CDR2 YDEGEE. The CDR3 here is CASSDRETTSPLHF. CDR3 coding DNA: TGTGCCAGCAGCGACCGGGAGACCACTTCACCCCTCCACTTT.

The chain joins TRBV6-5 to TRBJ2-7, with D tentatively TRBD2 (5 bases). The CDR3 consists of 15 residues. V shed 2 bases and J shed 5 bases, with 16 bases lying between them. The germline V gene encodes CDR1 MNHEY and CDR2 SVGAGI. CDR3 bases: TGTGCCAGCAGTTACACGAGGACTCCGGGTAACGAGCAGTACTTC. This gives the protein CASSYTRTPGNEQYF.

This clonotype was detected ten times or more. V is TRBV5-1 and J is TRBJ2-3, with D uncertain. V was pared by 4 bases and J by 2 bases, with 8 bases between. Germline CDR1 reads SGHRS; CDR2 reads YFSETQ. This CDR3 is built from 13 residues. The CDR3 sequence: CASSLLPTDTQYF. The CDR3 DNA is TGCGCCAGCAGCCTCCTACCCACAGATACGCAGTATTTT.

The V call is TRBV2, the J call TRBJ1-1; 7 nucleotides match TRBD1. The trim removed 5 bases at V and 4 bases at J, leaving 10 bases unmatched. From germline, CDR1 is SNHLY and CDR2 FYNNEI. The CDR3 is made up of 15 amino acids. CDR3 sequence: CASSQQGGSGTEAFF. The CDR3 bases are TGTGCCAGCAGTCAACAAGGGGGCTCGGGCACTGAAGCTTTCTTT.

J is TRBJ2-1 and V is TRBV24-1, with D possibly matching TRBD2 (7 bases). V was shortened by 2 bases and J by 9 bases, with 16 bases between the two germline ends. Germline CDR1 reads KGHDR; CDR2 reads SFDVKD. There are 15 residues in the CDR3. The CDR3 bases are TGTGCCACCAGTGATTGGGGGCCCCGCGGGAGTGAGCAGTTCTTC. This gives the protein CATSDWGPRGSEQFF.

The V and J genes are TRBV29-1 and TRBJ2-7, with TRBD1 as a possible D gene (6 bases). The germline CDR1 and CDR2 sequences are SQVTM and ANQGSEA. The V end was cut by 5 bases, the J end by 2 bases, with 13 bases between. This CDR3 spans 13 amino acids. DNA for the CDR3: TGCAGCGTTACCCCGCAGGGGCCCTACGAGCAGTACTTC. This codes for CSVTPQGPYEQYF.

This clonotype showed up just a few times. J is TRBJ2-1 and V is TRBV12-3 or TRBV12-4; no definite D call. V was trimmed by 3 bases and J by 5 bases, leaving 14 bases between them. This CDR3 region has 15 residues. The CDR3, as DNA: TGTGCCAGCAGTTTCAGCCGGGCCGCCAACAATGAGCAGTTCTTC. Its translation is CASSFSRAANNEQFF.

This clonotype has more than one count but fewer than ten. The rearrangement joins TRBV12-3 or TRBV12-4 to TRBJ2-7, with TRBD2 matching 7 bases. V was clipped by 4 bases and J by 9 bases; unmatched bases: 9. The CDR3 covers 13 residues. The CDR3 sequence is CASSYGGRSWQYF. The CDR3 nucleotides read TGTGCCAGCAGTTACGGCGGGAGAAGCTGGCAGTACTTC.

This clonotype was recorded at least ten times. V and J are TRBV6-5 and TRBJ2-7; 7 nucleotides match TRBD1. This CDR3 has 17 amino acids. The J segment lost 0 bases and the V segment lost 2 bases, leaving 10 bases of the junction unmatched. The germline V gene has CDR1 MNHEY and CDR2 SVGAGI. The CDR3 DNA is TGTGCCAGCAGTTACAGTGCGGCAGGGGGTTACTCCTACGAGCAGTACTTC. Amino acids: CASSYSAAGGYSYEQYF.

This sequence joins TRBV6-1 and TRBJ2-6; D may match TRBD1 or TRBD2 (5 bases each). Germline V gives CDR1 MNHNS, CDR2 SASEGT. The CDR3 runs 16 residues. V lost 8 bases to trimming and J lost 0 bases, with 14 bases between them. The CDR3 DNA reads as TGTGCCAGCTGCTTTTGGGGGAACTCTGGGGCCAACGTCCTGACTTTC. Protein sequence: CASCFWGNSGANVLTF.

This chain's CDR3 is CASSSGTGLAGGRGRTGELFF. The CDR3 DNA reads TGTGCCAGCAGCTCAGGCACCGGACTAGCGGGAGGCCGGGGGAGGACCGGGGAGCTGTTTTTT. The V call is TRBV11-2, the J call TRBJ2-2; 14 bases align to TRBD2. J lost 5 bases, V lost 4 bases, and 18 bases had no gene match. This CDR3 comprises 21 residues. Germline-derived CDR1 and CDR2 are SGHAT and FQNNGV.

The rearrangement uses TRBV3-1 and TRBJ2-6; D ambiguous. The CDR3 extends over 15 amino acids. Germline CDR1 LGHDT, CDR2 YNNKEL (reference sequence). V dropped 7 bases and J dropped 0 bases, with 10 bases sitting between them. DNA for the CDR3: TGTGCCAGCACCAGTAAGGGCTCTGGGGCCAACGTCCTGACTTTC. Residues: CASTSKGSGANVLTF.

A few counts support this clonotype. The chain employs TRBV20-1 and TRBJ2-2; D unclear. CDR3 length: 13 residues. The germline V gene has CDR1 DFQATT and CDR2 SNEGSKA (reference sequence). V was clipped by 5 bases and J by 0 bases, with 7 bases between them. DNA of the CDR3: TGCAGTGCTTCTGGTCCGAACACCGGGGAGCTGTTTTTT. Translating gives CSASGPNTGELFF.

Regarding this clonotype: Sequence at one end of the junction differs from germline and may be a read error. The rearrangement links TRBV29-1 to TRBJ2-1; D ambiguous. This CDR3 is built from 9 residues. Germline loops: CDR1 SQVTM, CDR2 ANQGSEA. For the CDR3, the DNA is TGCAGCGTTGAGGCCAGCTCGGTCTTC. It specifies CSVEASSVF.

This clonotype was counted between two and nine times. The chain has TRBV20-1 and TRBJ1-1, with 8 bases that match TRBD1. Trimming removed 5 bases from V and 10 bases from J; junction bases left unmatched: 12. The CDR3 sequence is 13 residues long. The germline CDR1 and CDR2 sequences are DFQATT and SNEGSKA (reference sequence). CDR3 DNA: TGCAGTGCTGGTCTCGTGGACAGGGCTACAGCTTTCTTT. Its protein product is CSAGLVDRATAFF.

The chain carries TRBV7-2 and TRBJ2-4, with no clear D. V was shortened by 5 bases and J by 8 bases, with 13 bases between the two germline ends. Germline V gene lookup returns CDR1 SGHTA and CDR2 FQGNSA. CDR3 size: 13 residues. This chain's CDR3 is CASSPPDAHIQYF. The CDR3 DNA follows: TGTGCCAGCAGCCCCCCGGACGCGCACATTCAGTACTTC.

The CDR3 DNA reads as TGTGCCAGCAGTCCTCAAGCGGGAACGTCTGGGGCCAACGTCCTGACTTTC. It encodes CASSPQAGTSGANVLTF. V and J are TRBV27 and TRBJ2-6; 7 bases map to TRBD2. V was clipped by 5 bases and J by 1 base; unmatched bases: 8. The CDR3 sequence is 17 residues long. The germline gives CDR1 MNHEY, CDR2 SMNVEV (reference sequence). Complete variable domain (other parts from reference TRBV27 and TRBJ2-6): EAQVTQNPRYLITVTGKKLTVTCSQNMNHEYMSWYRQDPGLGLRQIYYSMNVEVTDKGDVPEGYKVSRKEKRNFPLILESPSPNQTSLYFCASSPQAGTSGANVLTFGAGSRLTVL.

The CDR3 DNA is TGCGCCAGCAGCTCGGGAGAAGAGATAGACATTCAGTACTTC. It yields the protein CASSSGEEIDIQYF. V is TRBV5-1 and J is TRBJ2-4, with D perhaps matching TRBD2 (6 bases). The ends were cut back, 3 bases at V and 8 bases at J, with 15 bases in the middle. The germline V gene encodes CDR1 SGHRS and CDR2 YFSETQ. The CDR3 runs 14 residues.

J is TRBJ2-1 and V is TRBV6-2 or TRBV6-3, with unresolved D. The V and J ends lost 4 bases and 9 bases respectively, with 10 bases between them. The CDR3 consists of 12 residues. From germline, CDR1 is MNHEY and CDR2 SVGEGT. The CDR3 sequence is CASSSPRAEQFF. The CDR3 DNA sequence: TGTGCCAGCAGTTCCCCCCGAGCTGAGCAGTTCTTC.

This clonotype was observed many times. The genes are TRBV29-1 and TRBJ2-3; 12 nucleotides agree with TRBD2. Germline CDR1 reads SQVTM; CDR2 reads ANQGSEA. J was trimmed by 2 bases and V by 8 bases; bases with no gene match: 5. This CDR3 is 14 amino acids long. The CDR3 reads CSSLAGGATDTQYF. CDR3 DNA sequence: TGCAGCTCCCTAGCGGGGGGGGCCACAGATACGCAGTATTTT.

Many counts were recorded for this clonotype. The chain links TRBV20-1 to TRBJ2-7; no reliable D call. V shed 2 bases and J shed 1 base, with 9 bases lying between them. CDR3 length: 13 amino acids. The germline CDR1 and CDR2 sequences are DFQATT and SNEGSKA (reference sequence). The CDR3 nucleotides are TGCAGTGCTAGATCGTACACATCCTACGAGCAGTACTTC. Amino acids: CSARSYTSYEQYF.

The chain uses TRBV10-3 and TRBJ2-7; D uncertain. Trimming left V 4 bases short and J 2 bases short, with 9 bases between. Germline V gene data show CDR1 as ENHRY and CDR2 as SYGVKD. The CDR3 has 13 amino acids. CDR3 sequence reads: CAISAPPAYEQYF. As DNA, the CDR3 is TGTGCCATCAGTGCCCCTCCCGCCTACGAGCAGTACTTC.

The chain carries TRBV3-1 and TRBJ2-1; weak D call: TRBD2 (6 bases). The V and J ends lost 5 bases and 5 bases respectively, with 22 bases between them. The germline V gene encodes CDR1 LGHDT and CDR2 YNNKEL (reference sequence). The CDR3 loop spans 17 amino acids. CDR3 residues: CASSALEGSGQNNEQFF. CDR3 sequence (DNA): TGTGCCAGCAGCGCGTTAGAGGGTAGCGGCCAGAACAATGAGCAGTTCTTC.

The CDR3 region is CSARGVIGYTF. CDR3 coding DNA: TGCAGTGCTAGGGGAGTGATCGGCTACACCTTC. This chain uses TRBV20-1 with TRBJ1-2; D not resolved. Germline loops: CDR1 DFQATT, CDR2 SNEGSKA (reference sequence). The length of the CDR3 is 11 residues. Deletions cut 3 bases from V and 8 bases from J, with 10 bases between.

The V gene is TRBV4-3, the J gene TRBJ1-1, with D tentatively TRBD1 (5 bases). This CDR3 region has 14 residues. Germline V lookup: CDR1 LGHNA, CDR2 YSLEER. Trimming stripped 0 bases from V and 0 bases from J, with 5 bases between. CDR3 coding DNA: TGCGCCAGCAGCCAAGAGGACATGAACACTGAAGCTTTCTTT. This gives the protein CASSQEDMNTEAFF.

The rearrangement joins TRBV5-1 to TRBJ2-1; tentative D call: TRBD2 (6 bases). Germline V gene data show CDR1 as SGHRS and CDR2 as YFSETQ. V lost 2 bases to trimming and J lost 9 bases, with 18 bases between them. The CDR3 consists of 15 residues. CDR3 protein: CASSFFEVGLFEQFF. The CDR3 DNA reads as TGCGCCAGCAGCTTCTTTGAGGTGGGACTTTTTGAGCAGTTCTTC.

V is TRBV19 and J is TRBJ2-7; 9 positions match TRBD1. In germline, CDR1 is LNHDA, CDR2 SQIVND (reference sequence). This CDR3 is 15 amino acids long. V was clipped by 7 bases and J by 3 bases; unmatched bases: 10. CDR3 sequence: CASTREGQGNYEQYF. DNA for the CDR3: TGTGCCAGTACCAGGGAGGGACAGGGCAACTACGAGCAGTACTTC.

The chain recombines TRBV5-1 with TRBJ2-3; 9 bases map to TRBD2. The CDR3 contains 15 residues. CDR1 is SGHRS and CDR2 is YFSETQ in the germline V gene. V was pared by 4 bases and J by 7 bases, with 10 bases of the junction left unmatched. The CDR3 sequence: CASSGGTSFSYTQYF. As DNA, the CDR3 is TGCGCCAGCAGCGGCGGGACTAGCTTTTCATATACGCAGTATTTT.

This clonotype was detected a few times. The CDR3 region has the DNA TGTGCCAGCAGCTTAGTGGCCACGGGCAATGAGCAGTTCTTC. Translation: CASSLVATGNEQFF. V is TRBV7-9 and J is TRBJ2-1; D ambiguous. V shed 1 base and J shed 6 bases, with 10 bases lying between them. Germline V gene lookup returns CDR1 SEHNR and CDR2 FQNEAQ (reference sequence). The CDR3 totals 14 residues.

J is TRBJ2-3 and V is TRBV6-2 or TRBV6-3; D not certain. V was clipped by 6 bases and J by 8 bases, with 9 bases between them. The CDR3 is 11 residues long. Germline CDR1 is MNHEY and CDR2 is SVGEGT. CDR3: CASSPPGTQYF. CDR3 nucleotides: TGTGCCAGCAGCCCCCCGGGTACGCAGTATTTT.

This clonotype was detected a few times. The V and J genes are TRBV10-3 and TRBJ2-1, with D perhaps matching TRBD1 (6 bases). Between the trimmed V and J ends, which lost 4 bases and 4 bases, there was a span of 8 bases. Per the germline V gene, CDR1 is ENHRY and CDR2 is SYGVKD. This CDR3 has 13 amino acids. DNA of the CDR3: TGTGCCATCAGTGGGGGGCCTTACAATGAGCAGTTCTTC. Translation gives CAISGGPYNEQFF.